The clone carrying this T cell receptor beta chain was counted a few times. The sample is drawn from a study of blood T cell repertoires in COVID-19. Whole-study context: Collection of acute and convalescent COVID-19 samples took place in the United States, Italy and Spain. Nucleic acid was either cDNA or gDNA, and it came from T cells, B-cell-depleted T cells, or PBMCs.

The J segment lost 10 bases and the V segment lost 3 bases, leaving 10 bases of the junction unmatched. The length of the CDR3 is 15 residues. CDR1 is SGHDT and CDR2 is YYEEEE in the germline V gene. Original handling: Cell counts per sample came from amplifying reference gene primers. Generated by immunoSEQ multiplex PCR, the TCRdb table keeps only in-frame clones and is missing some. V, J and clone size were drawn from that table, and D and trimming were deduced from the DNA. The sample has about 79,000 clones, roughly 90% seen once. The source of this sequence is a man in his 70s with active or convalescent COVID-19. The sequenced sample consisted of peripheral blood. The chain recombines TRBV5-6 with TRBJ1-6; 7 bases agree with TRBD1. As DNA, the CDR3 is TGTGCCAGCAGCTGGGGACAGCCCGATGGGTCACCCCTCCACTTT. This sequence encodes CASSWGQPDGSPLHF.